This TCR beta chain was captured in a study of blood T cell repertoires in COVID-19. Germline V CDR1 and CDR2: MGHRA, YSYEKL. The CDR3 length is 14 residues. Trimming took 4 bases from V and 2 from J; bases not matched to a gene: 2. Clones were read by immunoSEQ multiplex PCR, and TCRdb kept only the in-frame ones, dropping some. This table holds 80,000 to 100,000 clones, around 93% found once. Material for sequencing was peripheral blood. The genes are TRBV4-1 and TRBJ1-5, with 7 bases matching TRBD1. The sequence came from a human donor with active COVID-19. The donor label of this sample is uncertain. CDR3: CASSPGQGNQPQHF. In DNA form, the CDR3 reads TGCGCCAGCAGCCCCGGACAGGGCAATCAGCCCCAGCATTTT.